The next 7 T cell receptor beta chains were all read from a single sample in a study of cytomegalovirus exposure and HLA in healthy donors. The PCR ran on 60 Vbeta and 13 Jbeta primers. Method: immunoSEQ multiplex PCR; TCRdb's copy keeps in-frame clones and lacks some. The sample has fewer than 150,000 clones, around four fifths seen once. The source material was PBMCs. These receptors came from a man in his thirties or forties in good health.

This clone was seen a handful of times. The rearrangement links TRBV4-1 to TRBJ2-7, with D possibly matching TRBD2 (5 bases). In germline, CDR1 is MGHRA, CDR2 YSYEKL. Trimming took 1 base from V and 0 from J, leaving 16 bases between them. The CDR3 totals 17 residues. The CDR3 loop is CASSQGGSFWSSYEQYF. In DNA form, the CDR3 reads TGCGCCAGCAGCCAAGGAGGGTCCTTTTGGAGCTCCTACGAGCAGTACTTC.

The rearrangement uses TRBV9 and TRBJ2-1, with D possibly being TRBD2 (5 bases). V dropped 4 bases and J dropped 8 bases, with 19 bases sitting between them. Germline CDR1 reads SGDLS; CDR2 reads YYNGEE. This CDR3 spans 15 amino acids. The CDR3 sequence: CASSPRASLGDEQFF. CDR3 bases: TGTGCCAGCAGCCCCCGGGCCTCCCTCGGGGATGAGCAGTTCTTC.

The chain links TRBV14 to TRBJ2-1, with TRBD2 identical over 10 bases. CDR3 length equals 17 residues. CDR1 is SGHDN and CDR2 is FVKESK in the germline V gene. Trimming at V came to 6 bases and at J to 3 bases, leaving 11 bases not matched to a gene. The CDR3 DNA is TGTGCCAGCAGACCCGGCCAGCGGGAGGGCGGCTACAATGAGCAGTTCTTC. Translation: CASRPGQREGGYNEQFF.

The rearrangement links TRBV5-1 to TRBJ1-6; possibly TRBD1 for D (5 bases). The germline V and J ends were trimmed by 1 base and 1 base, with 9 bases remaining between them. Per the germline V gene, CDR1 is SGHRS and CDR2 is YFSETQ. The CDR3 runs to 16 residues. CDR3 sequence reads: CASSLSGESYNSPLHF. Written as DNA, the CDR3 is TGCGCCAGCAGCTTGTCGGGGGAATCCTATAATTCACCCCTCCACTTT.

The V and J genes are TRBV7-2 and TRBJ2-3; 8 bases map to TRBD1. Germline lookup yields CDR1 SGHTA and CDR2 FQGNSA. V was pared by 5 bases and J by 6 bases, with 4 bases of the junction left unmatched. The CDR3 runs 13 residues. This CDR3 reads CASSPRDRDTQYF. The DNA for the CDR3 is TGTGCCAGCAGCCCCCGGGACAGGGATACGCAGTATTTT.

This rearrangement joins TRBV4-1 to TRBJ1-2; perhaps TRBD1 as D (6 bases). The V and J ends lost 2 bases and 4 bases respectively, with 14 bases between them. The CDR3 spans 15 residues. Germline V lookup: CDR1 MGHRA, CDR2 YSYEKL. The CDR3 loop reads CASSQPQPGVYGYTF. DNA for the CDR3: TGCGCCAGCAGCCAACCGCAACCAGGGGTCTATGGCTACACCTTC.

This clone was seen a handful of times. The V gene is TRBV19, the J gene TRBJ1-6; TRBD1 agrees at 8 bases. The V gene's germline CDR1 is LNHDA and CDR2 SQIVND (reference sequence). Trimming cost V 6 bases and J 10 bases; bases outside gene matches: 8. This CDR3 is built from 14 residues. CDR3 nucleotides: TGTGCCAGTAGGCCAGGGACAGGATGGTCACCCCTCCACTTT. Translating gives CASRPGTGWSPLHF.